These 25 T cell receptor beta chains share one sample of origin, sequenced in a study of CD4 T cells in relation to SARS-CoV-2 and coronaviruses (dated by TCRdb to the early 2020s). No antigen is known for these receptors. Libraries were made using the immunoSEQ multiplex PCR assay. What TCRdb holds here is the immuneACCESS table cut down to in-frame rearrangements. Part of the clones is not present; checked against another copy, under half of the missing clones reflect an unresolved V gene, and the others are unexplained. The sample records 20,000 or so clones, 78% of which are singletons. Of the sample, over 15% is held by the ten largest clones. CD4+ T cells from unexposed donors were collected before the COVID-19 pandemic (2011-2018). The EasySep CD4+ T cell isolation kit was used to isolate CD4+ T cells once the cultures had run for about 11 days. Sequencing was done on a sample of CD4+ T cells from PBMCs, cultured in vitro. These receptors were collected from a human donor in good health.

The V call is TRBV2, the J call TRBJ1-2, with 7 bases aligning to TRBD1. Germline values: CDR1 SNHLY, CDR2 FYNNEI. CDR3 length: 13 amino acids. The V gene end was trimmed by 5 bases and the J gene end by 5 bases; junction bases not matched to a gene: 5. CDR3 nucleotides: TGTGCCAGCAGTCTTGACAGGGATTATGGCTACACCTTC. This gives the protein CASSLDRDYGYTF.

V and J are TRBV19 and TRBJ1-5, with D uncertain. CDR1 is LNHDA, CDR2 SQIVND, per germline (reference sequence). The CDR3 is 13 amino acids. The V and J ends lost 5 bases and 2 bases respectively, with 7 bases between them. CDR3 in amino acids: CASSEDGNQPQHF. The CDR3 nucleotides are TGTGCCAGTAGTGAGGACGGCAATCAGCCCCAGCATTTT.

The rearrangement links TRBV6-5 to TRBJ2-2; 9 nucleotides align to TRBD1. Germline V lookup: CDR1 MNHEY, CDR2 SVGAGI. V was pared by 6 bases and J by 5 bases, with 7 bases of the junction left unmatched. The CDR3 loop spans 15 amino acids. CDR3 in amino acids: CASSSQGAVTGELFF. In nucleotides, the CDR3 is TGTGCCAGCAGCTCACAGGGGGCCGTTACCGGGGAGCTGTTTTTT.

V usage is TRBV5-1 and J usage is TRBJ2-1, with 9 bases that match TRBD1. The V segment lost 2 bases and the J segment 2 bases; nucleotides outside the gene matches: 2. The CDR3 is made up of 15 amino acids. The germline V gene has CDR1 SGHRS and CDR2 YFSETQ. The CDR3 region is CASSLGDRAYNEQFF. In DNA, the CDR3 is TGCGCCAGCAGCTTAGGGGACAGGGCCTACAATGAGCAGTTCTTC.

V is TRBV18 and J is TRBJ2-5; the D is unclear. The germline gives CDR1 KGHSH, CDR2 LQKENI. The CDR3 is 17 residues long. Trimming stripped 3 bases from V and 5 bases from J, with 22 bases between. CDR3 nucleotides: TGTGCCAGCTCACCTTTCAAAACGTTCGTGAGCCCGGAGACCCAGTACTTC. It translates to CASSPFKTFVSPETQYF.

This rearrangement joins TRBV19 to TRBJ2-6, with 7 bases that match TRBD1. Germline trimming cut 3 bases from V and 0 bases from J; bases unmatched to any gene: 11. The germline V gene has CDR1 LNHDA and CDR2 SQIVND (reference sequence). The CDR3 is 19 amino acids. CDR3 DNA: TGTGCCAGTAGTATCCGTCCCGGGACAGCCCTCTCTGGGGCCAACGTCCTGACTTTC. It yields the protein CASSIRPGTALSGANVLTF.

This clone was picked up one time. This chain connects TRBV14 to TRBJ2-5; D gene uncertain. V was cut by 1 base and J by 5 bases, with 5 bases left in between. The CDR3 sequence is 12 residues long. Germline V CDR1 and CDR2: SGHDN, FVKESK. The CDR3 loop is CASSQVRETQYF. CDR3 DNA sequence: TGTGCCAGCAGCCAAGTGAGGGAGACCCAGTACTTC.

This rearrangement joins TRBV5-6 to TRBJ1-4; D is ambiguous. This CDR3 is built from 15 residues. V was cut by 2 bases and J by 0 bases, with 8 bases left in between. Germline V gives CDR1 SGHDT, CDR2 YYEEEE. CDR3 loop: CASSFRQATNEKLFF. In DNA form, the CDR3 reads TGTGCCAGCAGCTTTCGCCAGGCAACTAATGAAAAACTGTTTTTT.

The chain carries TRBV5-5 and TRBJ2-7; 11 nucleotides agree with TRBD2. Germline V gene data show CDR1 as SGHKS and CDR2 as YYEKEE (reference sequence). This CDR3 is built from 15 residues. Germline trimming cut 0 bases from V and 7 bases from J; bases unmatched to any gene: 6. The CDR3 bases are TGTGCCAGCAGCTTGGATAGCGGGAGGGCCCGAGAGCAGTACTTC. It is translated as CASSLDSGRAREQYF.

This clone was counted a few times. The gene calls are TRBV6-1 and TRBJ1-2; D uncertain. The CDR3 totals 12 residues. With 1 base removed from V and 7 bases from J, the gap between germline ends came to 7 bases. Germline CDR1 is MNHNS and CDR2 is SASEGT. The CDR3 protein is CASSEGAFGYTF. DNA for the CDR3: TGTGCCAGCAGTGAAGGGGCTTTTGGCTACACCTTC.

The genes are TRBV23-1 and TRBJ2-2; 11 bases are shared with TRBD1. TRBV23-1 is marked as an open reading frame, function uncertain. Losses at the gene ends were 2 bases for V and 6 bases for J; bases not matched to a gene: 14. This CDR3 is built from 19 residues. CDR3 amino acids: CASSQPNPGQGESAGELFF. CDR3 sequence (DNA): TGCGCCAGCAGTCAACCCAATCCGGGACAGGGGGAATCTGCCGGGGAGCTGTTTTTT.

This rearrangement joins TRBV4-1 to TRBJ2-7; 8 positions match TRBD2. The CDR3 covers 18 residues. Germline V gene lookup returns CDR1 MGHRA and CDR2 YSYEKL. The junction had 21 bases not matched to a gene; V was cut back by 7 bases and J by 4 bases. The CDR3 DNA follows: TGCGCCAGCACCAAAGAATTAGCGGTCTTAGCGGGACCTTACGAGCAGTACTTC. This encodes CASTKELAVLAGPYEQYF.

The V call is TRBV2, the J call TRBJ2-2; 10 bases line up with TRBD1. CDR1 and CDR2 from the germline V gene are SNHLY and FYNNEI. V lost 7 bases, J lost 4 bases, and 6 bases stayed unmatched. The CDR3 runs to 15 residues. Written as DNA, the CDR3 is TGTGCCAGCACGCCGACAGGGGGCGGCACCGGGGAGCTGTTTTTT. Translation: CASTPTGGGTGELFF.

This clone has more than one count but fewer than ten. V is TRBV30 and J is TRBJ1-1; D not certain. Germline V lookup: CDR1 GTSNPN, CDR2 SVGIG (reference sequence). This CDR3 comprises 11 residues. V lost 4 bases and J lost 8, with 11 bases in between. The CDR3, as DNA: TGTGCCTGGATAAGGTACCGGGAAGCTTTCTTT. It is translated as CAWIRYREAFF.

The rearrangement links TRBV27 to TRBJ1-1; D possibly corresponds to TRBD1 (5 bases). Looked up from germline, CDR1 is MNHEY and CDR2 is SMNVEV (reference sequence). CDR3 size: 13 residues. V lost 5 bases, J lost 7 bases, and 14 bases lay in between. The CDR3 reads CASSPTGTSEAFF. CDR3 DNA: TGTGCCAGCAGTCCCACAGGAACTAGTGAAGCTTTCTTT.

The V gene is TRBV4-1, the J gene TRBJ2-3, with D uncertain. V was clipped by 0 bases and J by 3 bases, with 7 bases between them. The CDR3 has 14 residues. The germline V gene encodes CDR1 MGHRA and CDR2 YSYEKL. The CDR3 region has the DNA TGCGCCAGCAGCCAAGATTGGGGTACAGATACGCAGTATTTT. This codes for CASSQDWGTDTQYF.

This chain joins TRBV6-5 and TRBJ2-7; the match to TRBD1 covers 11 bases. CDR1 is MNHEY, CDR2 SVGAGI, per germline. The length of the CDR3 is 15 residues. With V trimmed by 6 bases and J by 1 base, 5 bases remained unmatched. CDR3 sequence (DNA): TGTGCCAGCAGCCCCGGGACAGGGGGTTCCTACGAGCAGTACTTC. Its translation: CASSPGTGGSYEQYF.

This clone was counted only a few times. CDR3 loop: CAWLQGANSPLHF. In DNA form, the CDR3 reads TGTGCCTGGTTACAGGGGGCGAATTCACCCCTCCACTTT. This chain connects TRBV30 to TRBJ1-6, with 9 bases aligning to TRBD1. Germline V lookup: CDR1 GTSNPN, CDR2 SVGIG (reference sequence). This CDR3 region has 13 residues. Trimming at V came to 5 bases and at J to 7 bases, leaving 3 bases not matched to a gene.

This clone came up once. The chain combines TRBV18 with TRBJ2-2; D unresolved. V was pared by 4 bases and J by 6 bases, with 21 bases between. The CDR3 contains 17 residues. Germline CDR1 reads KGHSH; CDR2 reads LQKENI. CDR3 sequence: CASSHETPSSHAGELFF. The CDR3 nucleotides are TGTGCCAGCTCACATGAGACTCCCTCGTCCCACGCCGGGGAGCTGTTTTTT.

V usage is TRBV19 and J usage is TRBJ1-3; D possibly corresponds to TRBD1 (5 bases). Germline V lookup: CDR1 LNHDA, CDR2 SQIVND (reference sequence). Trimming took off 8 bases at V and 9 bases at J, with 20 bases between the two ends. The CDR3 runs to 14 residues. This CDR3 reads CASGPIGLGGTIYF. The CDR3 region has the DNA TGTGCCAGTGGGCCTATCGGGCTTGGGGGCACCATATATTTT.

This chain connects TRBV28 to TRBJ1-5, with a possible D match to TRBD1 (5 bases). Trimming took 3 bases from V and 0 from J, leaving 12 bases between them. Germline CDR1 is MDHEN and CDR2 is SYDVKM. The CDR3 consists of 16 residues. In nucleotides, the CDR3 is TGTGCCAGCAGTTTCTGGGGGGACGGTAGCAATCAGCCCCAGCATTTT. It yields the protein CASSFWGDGSNQPQHF. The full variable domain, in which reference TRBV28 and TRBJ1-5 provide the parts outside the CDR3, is DVKVTQSSRYLVKRTGEKVFLECVQDMDHENMFWYRQDPGLGLRLIYFSYDVKMKEKGDIPEGYSVSREKKERFSLILESASTNQTSMYLCASSFWGDGSNQPQHFGDGTRLSIL.

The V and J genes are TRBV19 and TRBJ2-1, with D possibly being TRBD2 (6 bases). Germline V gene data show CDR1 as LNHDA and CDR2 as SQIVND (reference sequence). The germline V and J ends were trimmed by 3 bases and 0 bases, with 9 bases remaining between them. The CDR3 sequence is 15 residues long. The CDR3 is CASSMWEASYNEQFF. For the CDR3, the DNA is TGTGCCAGTAGTATGTGGGAGGCCTCCTACAATGAGCAGTTCTTC.

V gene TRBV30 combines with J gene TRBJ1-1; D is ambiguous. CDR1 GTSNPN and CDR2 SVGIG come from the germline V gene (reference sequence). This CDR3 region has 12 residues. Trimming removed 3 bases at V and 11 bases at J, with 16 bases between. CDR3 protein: CAWRGDGRRAFF. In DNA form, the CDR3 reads TGTGCCTGGAGAGGTGACGGACGAAGGGCTTTCTTT.

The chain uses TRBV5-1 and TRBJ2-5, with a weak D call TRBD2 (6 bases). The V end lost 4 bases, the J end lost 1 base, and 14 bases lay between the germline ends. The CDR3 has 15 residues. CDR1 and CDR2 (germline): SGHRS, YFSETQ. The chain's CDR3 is CASSLLLGGQETQYF. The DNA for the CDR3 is TGCGCCAGCAGCCTTCTCCTGGGGGGCCAAGAGACCCAGTACTTC.

CDR3 nucleotides: TGTGCCAGCAGACCTGGACATATCGTTGGGCCCCAGCATTTT. Amino acid sequence: CASRPGHIVGPQHF. The V gene is TRBV2, the J gene TRBJ1-5, with D perhaps matching TRBD1 (5 bases). Germline V gene sequence: CDR1 SNHLY, CDR2 FYNNEI. The V end was cut by 6 bases, the J end by 9 bases, with 18 bases between. CDR3 size: 14 residues. The full variable domain, with the rest looked up from reference TRBV2 and TRBJ1-5, is EPEVTQTPSHQVTQMGQEVILRCVPISNHLYFYWYRQILGQKVEFLVSFYNNEISEKSEIFDDQFSVERPDGSNFTLKIRSTKLEDSAMYFCASRPGHIVGPQHFGDGTRLSIL.